These T cell receptor beta chains were read from a single sample in a study of blood T cells in healthy people across ages. Each CDR3 protein gets one entry after TCRdb re-called the 5' RACE reads with MiXCR. The sample lists approximately 1.5 million distinct CDR3 sequences, under 55% occurring once. Material for sequencing was blood. Receptors were obtained from a woman between 18 and 30 years old in good health. Each CDR3 is given with its conserved first and last residue. D genes are given only for firm matches. Clone size is not always given. Where it is, it says once, few, many or a class for expanded clones.

J,D,size,V,CDR3,DNA
TRBJ2-7,TRBD2,NA,TRBV27,CASRRRGGGSSYEQYF,TGTGCCAGCAGGAGGAGGGGCGGGGGTAGCTCCTACGAGCAGTACTTC
TRBJ1-2,TRBD1,few,TRBV3-1,CASSQADRSDYGYTF,TGTGCCAGCAGCCAAGCGGACAGGTCCGACTATGGCTACACCTTC
TRBJ2-3,TRBD1,many,TRBV20-1,CSARVGGRPDTQYF,TGCAGTGCTAGAGTAGGGGGCAGACCAGATACGCAGTATTTT
TRBJ2-7,NA,few,TRBV12-3/TRBV12-4,CASTNRGSRYYEQYF,TGTGCCAGCACCAACCGGGGCTCACGATACTACGAGCAGTACTTC
TRBJ1-1,NA,few,TRBV5-6,CASSLDRITEAFF,TGTGCCAGCAGCCTTGACAGGATCACTGAAGCTTTCTTT
TRBJ2-1,TRBD2,NA,TRBV6-2/TRBV6-3,CATLSGRAYNEQFF,TGTGCCACCCTTAGCGGGAGAGCCTACAATGAGCAGTTCTTC
TRBJ1-4,TRBD1,few,TRBV28,CASIQGGTNEKLFF,TGTGCCAGCATCCAGGGGGGAACTAATGAAAAACTGTTTTTT
TRBJ2-2,NA,NA,TRBV20-1,CSARSPNTGELFF,TGCAGTGCTAGGAGTCCGAACACCGGGGAGCTGTTTTTT
TRBJ2-1,TRBD2,once,TRBV20-1,CSAPSGGLSYNEQFF,TGCAGTGCGCCTAGCGGGGGGCTCTCTTACAATGAGCAGTTCTTC
TRBJ2-1,NA,NA,TRBV7-9,CASSYVQGSTRNEQFF,TGTGCCAGCAGCTATGTACAGGGAAGCACGCGCAATGAGCAGTTCTTC
TRBJ2-1,TRBD2,NA,TRBV9,CASSVEGLAGHEQFF,TGTGCCAGCAGCGTAGAAGGACTAGCGGGCCATGAGCAGTTCTTC
TRBJ1-2,TRBD1,NA,TRBV20-1,CSASRPTGGDYGYTF,TGCAGTGCTAGCCGCCCGACAGGGGGAGACTATGGCTACACCTTC
TRBJ1-5,NA,NA,TRBV6-1,CASSPKGGALSNQPQHF,TGTGCCAGCAGTCCTAAGGGGGGAGCGCTGAGCAATCAGCCCCAGCATTTT
TRBJ2-2,TRBD1,NA,TRBV4-3,CASSTGTGLAGELFF,TGCGCCAGCAGCACCGGGACAGGGCTGGCCGGGGAGCTGTTTTTT
TRBJ1-1,NA,NA,TRBV5-6,CASSLSATVRAFF,TGTGCCAGCAGCTTGTCGGCGACAGTACGAGCTTTCTTT
TRBJ2-1,NA,NA,TRBV5-1,CASSSQGLAVSYNEQFF,TGCGCCAGCAGCTCTCAGGGGCTAGCGGTCTCCTACAATGAGCAGTTCTTC
TRBJ1-1,NA,few,TRBV20-1,CSARDPGYHEAFF,TGCAGTGCTAGAGATCCGGGATACCATGAAGCTTTCTTT
TRBJ2-3,TRBD1,NA,TRBV29-1,CSLLPGGSDTQYF,TGCAGCCTCCTTCCAGGGGGATCAGATACGCAGTATTTT
TRBJ2-1,NA,once,TRBV7-9,CASSWEGPYNEQFF,TGTGCCAGCAGCTGGGAAGGGCCATACAATGAGCAGTTCTTC
TRBJ2-7,TRBD1,NA,TRBV4-1,CASSPSVTGLTYGQYF,TGCGCCAGCAGCCCTTCCGTGACAGGGCTAACCTACGGGCAGTACTTC
TRBJ2-1,NA,few,TRBV6-5,CASSYSVGHPNEQFF,TGTGCCAGCAGTTACTCCGTCGGGCACCCCAATGAGCAGTTCTTC
TRBJ1-4,TRBD1,NA,TRBV11-2,CASSLRGWPDRVAVYNEKLFF,TGTGCCAGCAGCCTTAGGGGGTGGCCGGACAGGGTAGCAGTCTATAATGAAAAACTGTTTTTT
TRBJ1-2,TRBD1,NA,TRBV5-1,CASSSGTGTLGYTF,TGCGCCAGCAGCTCCGGGACAGGGACATTAGGCTACACCTTC
TRBJ2-1,TRBD2,NA,TRBV5-6,CASSFEAGLAGGSSYNEQFF,TGTGCCAGCAGCTTCGAGGCAGGACTAGCGGGAGGAAGCTCCTACAATGAGCAGTTCTTC
TRBJ2-2,NA,few,TRBV30,CAWSQIRGTGELFF,TGTGCCTGGAGTCAGATCCGAGGGACCGGGGAGCTGTTTTTT
TRBJ1-1,NA,NA,TRBV7-9,CASSPPGREGTEAFF,TGTGCCAGCAGCCCACCCGGGCGAGAAGGGACTGAAGCTTTCTTT